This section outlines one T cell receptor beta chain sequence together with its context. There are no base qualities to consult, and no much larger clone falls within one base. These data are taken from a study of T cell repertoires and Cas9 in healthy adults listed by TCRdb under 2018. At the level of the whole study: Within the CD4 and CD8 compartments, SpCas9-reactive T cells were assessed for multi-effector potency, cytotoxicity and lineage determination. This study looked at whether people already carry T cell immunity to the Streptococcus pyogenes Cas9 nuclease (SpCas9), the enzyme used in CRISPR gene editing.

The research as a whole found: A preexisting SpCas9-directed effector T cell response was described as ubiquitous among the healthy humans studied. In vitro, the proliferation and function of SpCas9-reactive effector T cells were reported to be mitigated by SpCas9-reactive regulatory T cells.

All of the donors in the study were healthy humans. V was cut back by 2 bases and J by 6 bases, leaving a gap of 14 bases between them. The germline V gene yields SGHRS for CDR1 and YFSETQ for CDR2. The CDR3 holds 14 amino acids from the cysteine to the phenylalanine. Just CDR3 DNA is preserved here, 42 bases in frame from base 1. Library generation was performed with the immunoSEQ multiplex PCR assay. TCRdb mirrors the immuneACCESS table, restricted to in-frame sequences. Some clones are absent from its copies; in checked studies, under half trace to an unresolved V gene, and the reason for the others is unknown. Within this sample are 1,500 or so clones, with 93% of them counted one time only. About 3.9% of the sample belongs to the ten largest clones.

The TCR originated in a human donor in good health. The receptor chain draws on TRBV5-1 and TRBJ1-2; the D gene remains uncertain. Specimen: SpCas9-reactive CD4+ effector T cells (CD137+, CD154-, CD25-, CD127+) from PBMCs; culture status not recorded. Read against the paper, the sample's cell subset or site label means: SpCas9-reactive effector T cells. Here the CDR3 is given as CASSFWVRPHGYTF. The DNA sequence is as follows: TGCGCCAGCAGCTTCTGGGTCCGACCCCATGGCTACACCTTC.